The TCR beta chain described here comes from a study of T cells after yellow fever vaccination. Study-level information: Some fractions had low cell numbers, and these were prepared with SMART-Seq v4 Ultra Low Input.

This clonotype was recorded many times. Its antigen is undetermined. Study-wide results and caveats: Bulk-population clonotypes that are abundant could appear as contaminants in FACS-sorted repertoires. The booster saw the reappearance of most primary-vaccination clones (around 96% CD4, less than 90% CD8).

The CDR3 is made up of 21 amino acids. In making TCR cDNA, 5'RACE template switching added a universal primer site and UMIs to it. TCRdb used MiXCR to reprocess the 5' RACE reads, holding one entry per CDR3 protein. The sample has 110,000 or so distinct CDR3 sequences; around 7.2% are singletons. The sample was CD4+ T cells sorted from PBMCs, taken around 45 days after the first yellow fever vaccination. V and J are TRBV21-1 and TRBJ1-5; TRBD1, the D gene given by the table, was not confirmed from the DNA. TRBV21-1 is assigned pseudogene status. The TCR was taken from a man between 18 and 29 years old who received the YFV17D yellow fever vaccine. CDR3 in DNA: TGTGCCAGCAGCAAAGTGTGGTCGGCAGGGGATGTAGTTTATAGCAATCAGCCCCAGCATTTT. Translation gives CASSKVWSAGDVVYSNQPQHF.